The clone carrying this T cell receptor beta chain has just a few counts. Its antigen remains unknown. The Oncomine TCR Beta short-read assay was applied to DNA of cultured CD4+ T cells. One entry per CDR3 protein, called by TCRdb with MiXCR from the PCR reads. The sample yields approximately 11,000 distinct CDR3 sequences, around 50% seen once. Germline-derived CDR1 and CDR2 are GTSNPN and SVGIG (reference sequence). This CDR3 spans 12 amino acids. Trimming cost V 1 base and J 7 bases, with 5 bases left between them. Indicated treatment: approximately 9-day PBMC culture with coronavirus spike peptide pools or control peptides (ViraFEST assay). Before TCRs were sequenced, ViraFEST expanded antigen-specific T cells with peptide pools. With fresh IL-2 medium, half the medium was replaced on days 3 and 7. This specimen belongs to a study of vaccination and CD4 T cells after COVID-19. Whole-study context: Post-diagnosis, post-COVID samples were collected after a median around 97 days, ranging 35 to 161.

Study outcomes and limitations: Within convalescent individuals, 304 out of 307 vaccine-specific clones proved to be spike mono-reactive.

Sequenced: CD4+ T cells from blood, cultured in vitro. The V and J genes are TRBV30 and TRBJ1-6; D ambiguous. This clonotype originated in a human donor who had recovered from COVID-19. The CDR3 DNA follows: TGTGCCTGGAGTGAAGGGAATTCACCCCTCCACTTT. Translation gives CAWSEGNSPLHF.